This is a list of T cell receptor beta chains from one sample in a study of blood T cell repertoires in COVID-19. Repertoires were generated with immunoSEQ multiplex PCR, while TCRdb's copy carries only in-frame clones and drops some. The data show approximately 260,000 clones, less than 85% seen once. Sequencing was carried out using peripheral blood. The receptors here all came from a woman older than 75 with active or convalescent COVID-19. CDR3s include the opening cysteine and the closing phenylalanine or tryptophan. Fields, in order: V gene, J gene, D gene, clone size, CDR3 protein, CDR3 DNA. A D gene is named only where the DNA matches it firmly. Size tells how often a clone was seen (once, few, many) or the class of an expanded clone, and some rows leave it out.

v_gene: TRBV2; j_gene: TRBJ2-5; d_gene: TRBD2; abundance: -; CDR3aa: CATAGSQETQYF; CDR3nt: TGTGCCACAGCGGGGAGCCAAGAGACCCAGTACTTC
v_gene: TRBV7-2; j_gene: TRBJ2-5; d_gene: TRBD2; abundance: -; CDR3aa: CASSLGLAGPQETQYF; CDR3nt: TGTGCCAGCAGTTTAGGACTAGCGGGGCCCCAAGAGACCCAGTACTTC
v_gene: TRBV5-4; j_gene: TRBJ1-2; d_gene: TRBD1; abundance: -; CDR3aa: CASSLVNQGVLGYTF; CDR3nt: TGTGCCAGCAGCTTGGTCAATCAGGGGGTTCTCGGCTACACCTTC
v_gene: TRBV27; j_gene: TRBJ2-7; d_gene: TRBD2; abundance: -; CDR3aa: CASSRRLSGRASEQYF; CDR3nt: TGTGCCAGCAGCCGCCGTCTTAGCGGGAGGGCCTCCGAGCAGTACTTC
v_gene: TRBV28; j_gene: TRBJ2-2; d_gene: -; abundance: -; CDR3aa: CASSLVFTGELFF; CDR3nt: TGTGCCAGCAGTTTAGTATTTACCGGGGAGCTGTTTTTT
v_gene: TRBV18; j_gene: TRBJ1-5; d_gene: -; abundance: many; CDR3aa: CASSPGGDQPQHF; CDR3nt: TGTGCCAGCTCACCAGGGGGCGATCAGCCCCAGCATTTT
v_gene: TRBV5-1; j_gene: TRBJ1-1; d_gene: -; abundance: few; CDR3aa: CASSFRGARAEAFF; CDR3nt: TGCGCCAGCAGCTTCAGGGGCGCGAGGGCTGAAGCTTTCTTT
v_gene: TRBV10-3; j_gene: TRBJ2-3; d_gene: -; abundance: -; CDR3aa: CAISESGTSTDTQYF; CDR3nt: TGTGCCATCAGTGAGTCCGGGACTAGCACAGATACGCAGTATTTT
v_gene: TRBV29-1; j_gene: TRBJ2-3; d_gene: -; abundance: -; CDR3aa: CSQLGGGSTDTQYF; CDR3nt: TGCAGCCAGTTGGGGGGCGGGAGTACAGATACGCAGTATTTT
v_gene: TRBV30; j_gene: TRBJ2-7; d_gene: TRBD2; abundance: -; CDR3aa: CAWSNLAGPNEQYF; CDR3nt: TGTGCCTGGAGTAATCTAGCGGGGCCCAACGAGCAGTACTTC
v_gene: TRBV18; j_gene: TRBJ1-2; d_gene: TRBD1; abundance: -; CDR3aa: CASSRGQGNYGYTF; CDR3nt: TGTGCCAGCTCACGGGGACAGGGGAACTATGGCTACACCTTC
v_gene: TRBV24-1; j_gene: TRBJ1-2; d_gene: -; abundance: -; CDR3aa: CATSGAGDYGYTF; CDR3nt: TGTGCCACCAGTGGGGCAGGGGACTATGGCTACACCTTC
v_gene: TRBV2; j_gene: TRBJ2-7; d_gene: -; abundance: -; CDR3aa: CASRPDSSAYEQYF; CDR3nt: TGTGCCAGCAGACCGGACAGTTCGGCCTACGAGCAGTACTTC
v_gene: TRBV2; j_gene: TRBJ2-1; d_gene: -; abundance: -; CDR3aa: CASSPEGSYNEQFF; CDR3nt: TGTGCCAGCAGCCCAGAGGGCTCGTACAATGAGCAGTTCTTC
v_gene: TRBV29-1; j_gene: TRBJ1-2; d_gene: -; abundance: -; CDR3aa: CSARGQNYGYTF; CDR3nt: TGCAGCGCCCGAGGACAGAACTATGGCTACACCTTC
v_gene: TRBV7-8; j_gene: TRBJ1-1; d_gene: -; abundance: -; CDR3aa: CASRGNTEAFF; CDR3nt: TGTGCCAGTCGGGGGAACACTGAAGCTTTCTTT
v_gene: TRBV10-1; j_gene: TRBJ2-5; d_gene: TRBD1; abundance: -; CDR3aa: CARPERGRQGAFETQYF; CDR3nt: TGCGCCAGGCCGGAGAGGGGGAGACAGGGGGCTTTCGAGACCCAGTACTTC
v_gene: TRBV25-1; j_gene: TRBJ1-5; d_gene: TRBD1; abundance: -; CDR3aa: CASSVTGADQPQHF; CDR3nt: TGTGCCAGCAGTGTAACAGGGGCGGATCAGCCCCAGCATTTT
v_gene: TRBV18; j_gene: TRBJ1-2; d_gene: -; abundance: -; CDR3aa: CASSPSGKNYGYTF; CDR3nt: TGTGCCAGCTCACCAAGCGGAAAAAACTATGGCTACACCTTC
v_gene: TRBV5-1; j_gene: TRBJ2-3; d_gene: -; abundance: -; CDR3aa: CASSLFGLATDTQYF; CDR3nt: TGCGCCAGCAGCTTGTTCGGGCTAGCAACAGATACGCAGTATTTT
v_gene: TRBV9; j_gene: TRBJ1-4; d_gene: TRBD1; abundance: -; CDR3aa: CASSEGTGKATNEKLFF; CDR3nt: TGTGCCAGCAGCGAAGGGACAGGGAAGGCAACTAATGAAAAACTGTTTTTT
v_gene: TRBV12-3/TRBV12-4; j_gene: TRBJ2-7; d_gene: -; abundance: once; CDR3aa: CASTSQGFYEQYF; CDR3nt: TGTGCCAGCACGTCTCAGGGGTTCTACGAGCAGTACTTC
v_gene: TRBV5-1; j_gene: TRBJ2-7; d_gene: TRBD1; abundance: -; CDR3aa: CASSWDSLSYEQYF; CDR3nt: TGCGCCAGCAGCTGGGACAGTCTAAGCTACGAGCAGTACTTC
v_gene: TRBV18; j_gene: TRBJ1-2; d_gene: -; abundance: -; CDR3aa: CASSPPTVHGYTF; CDR3nt: TGTGCCAGCTCACCACCAACAGTCCATGGCTACACCTTC
v_gene: TRBV5-1; j_gene: TRBJ2-1; d_gene: -; abundance: -; CDR3aa: CASSLLRGEQFF; CDR3nt: TGCGCCAGCAGTCTTCTTCGGGGTGAGCAGTTCTTC
v_gene: TRBV5-1; j_gene: TRBJ2-1; d_gene: TRBD1; abundance: -; CDR3aa: CASSSGTGNEQFF; CDR3nt: TGCGCCAGCAGCAGCGGGACAGGGAATGAGCAGTTCTTC
v_gene: TRBV12-3/TRBV12-4; j_gene: TRBJ1-2; d_gene: -; abundance: -; CDR3aa: CASSRPGGYTF; CDR3nt: TGTGCCAGCAGTCGACCAGGGGGCTACACCTTC
v_gene: TRBV2; j_gene: TRBJ2-1; d_gene: -; abundance: -; CDR3aa: CASSRTAYQQFF; CDR3nt: TGTGCCAGCAGTCGGACAGCATACCAGCAGTTCTTC
v_gene: TRBV5-5; j_gene: TRBJ2-2; d_gene: -; abundance: -; CDR3aa: CASSLLGGNTGELFF; CDR3nt: TGTGCCAGCAGCTTGTTGGGAGGAAACACCGGGGAGCTGTTTTTT
v_gene: TRBV5-1; j_gene: TRBJ2-7; d_gene: TRBD2; abundance: once; CDR3aa: CASSSSSGGAHEQYF; CDR3nt: TGCGCCAGCAGCTCTTCTAGCGGGGGGGCCCACGAGCAGTACTTC
v_gene: TRBV6-2/TRBV6-3; j_gene: TRBJ2-3; d_gene: TRBD2; abundance: -; CDR3aa: CASSYDQRGILVDTQYF; CDR3nt: TGTGCCAGCAGTTACGACCAGCGGGGAATTCTTGTAGATACGCAGTATTTT
v_gene: TRBV3-1/TRBV3-2; j_gene: TRBJ1-1; d_gene: -; abundance: -; CDR3aa: CASSLEREAFF; CDR3nt: TGTGCCAGCAGCCTCGAACGGGAAGCTTTCTTT
v_gene: TRBV2; j_gene: TRBJ2-7; d_gene: -; abundance: -; CDR3aa: CASSETVGKQYF; CDR3nt: TGTGCCAGCAGTGAAACGGTCGGGAAGCAGTACTTC
v_gene: TRBV18; j_gene: TRBJ1-5; d_gene: -; abundance: -; CDR3aa: CASSPNRESQPQHF; CDR3nt: TGTGCCAGCTCACCTAACAGGGAAAGTCAGCCCCAGCATTTT
v_gene: TRBV3-1/TRBV3-2; j_gene: TRBJ1-2; d_gene: TRBD1; abundance: -; CDR3aa: CASSETLTGRGYTF; CDR3nt: TGTGCCAGCAGCGAAACTCTGACAGGGCGAGGCTACACCTTC
v_gene: TRBV7-9; j_gene: TRBJ1-2; d_gene: -; abundance: -; CDR3aa: CASSLVGHGYTF; CDR3nt: TGTGCCAGCAGCTTAGTGGGGCATGGCTACACCTTC
v_gene: TRBV28; j_gene: TRBJ2-3; d_gene: -; abundance: -; CDR3aa: CASSGQGRGLAWDTQYF; CDR3nt: TGTGCCAGCAGTGGACAGGGGAGGGGACTAGCATGGGATACGCAGTATTTT
v_gene: TRBV30; j_gene: TRBJ1-5; d_gene: -; abundance: -; CDR3aa: CAWSVERTPVGDQPQHF; CDR3nt: TGTGCCTGGAGTGTGGAGAGAACTCCCGTAGGGGATCAGCCCCAGCATTTT
v_gene: TRBV5-1; j_gene: TRBJ2-4; d_gene: -; abundance: -; CDR3aa: CASSPTPMGGNGNIQYF; CDR3nt: TGCGCCAGCAGCCCCACACCAATGGGGGGTAATGGGAACATTCAGTACTTC
v_gene: TRBV3-1/TRBV3-2; j_gene: TRBJ2-6; d_gene: -; abundance: -; CDR3aa: CASSQAYLTQISSGANVLTF; CDR3nt: TGTGCCAGCAGCCAAGCATATCTGACACAAATCTCATCTGGGGCCAACGTCCTGACTTTC
v_gene: TRBV18; j_gene: TRBJ1-2; d_gene: -; abundance: -; CDR3aa: CASSPPSRDVRVYGYTF; CDR3nt: TGTGCCAGCTCACCACCGTCCCGAGACGTCCGGGTCTATGGCTACACCTTC
v_gene: TRBV11-2; j_gene: TRBJ1-4; d_gene: -; abundance: -; CDR3aa: CASSSPGQKLFF; CDR3nt: TGTGCCAGCAGCTCCCCCGGTCAAAAACTGTTTTTT
v_gene: TRBV5-1; j_gene: TRBJ2-7; d_gene: -; abundance: -; CDR3aa: CASSIGGRDGYEQYF; CDR3nt: TGCGCCAGCAGCATCGGGGGTAGGGACGGCTACGAGCAGTACTTC
v_gene: TRBV5-1; j_gene: TRBJ2-5; d_gene: -; abundance: -; CDR3aa: CASSAGGPQETQYF; CDR3nt: TGCGCCAGCAGCGCCGGAGGGCCCCAAGAGACCCAGTACTTC
v_gene: TRBV18; j_gene: TRBJ2-1; d_gene: TRBD1; abundance: -; CDR3aa: CASSRDRAGYNEQFF; CDR3nt: TGTGCCAGCTCACGGGACAGGGCTGGCTACAATGAGCAGTTCTTC
v_gene: TRBV9; j_gene: TRBJ1-1; d_gene: -; abundance: -; CDR3aa: CASSVAAFTEAFF; CDR3nt: TGTGCCAGCAGCGTAGCAGCGTTCACTGAAGCTTTCTTT
v_gene: TRBV6-5; j_gene: TRBJ2-7; d_gene: -; abundance: -; CDR3aa: CASRLTGSDYEQYF; CDR3nt: TGTGCCAGCAGATTAACAGGTTCCGACTACGAGCAGTACTTC
v_gene: TRBV6-1; j_gene: TRBJ1-1; d_gene: -; abundance: few; CDR3aa: CASSERGPSTEAFF; CDR3nt: TGTGCCAGCAGTGAAAGGGGTCCCAGCACTGAAGCTTTCTTT
v_gene: TRBV19; j_gene: TRBJ2-5; d_gene: TRBD2; abundance: once; CDR3aa: CASSNSTSGQETQYF; CDR3nt: TGTGCCAGTAGTAACTCGACTAGCGGACAAGAGACCCAGTACTTC
v_gene: TRBV7-9; j_gene: TRBJ2-3; d_gene: -; abundance: -; CDR3aa: CATLRGGQGDTQYF; CDR3nt: TGTGCCACCCTAAGGGGGGGCCAAGGGGATACGCAGTATTTT
v_gene: TRBV4-1; j_gene: TRBJ2-7; d_gene: -; abundance: few; CDR3aa: CASSQDLRAYEQYF; CDR3nt: TGCGCCAGCAGCCAAGATCTAAGAGCCTACGAGCAGTACTTC